The source of this T cell receptor (beta chain) is a study of STAT5B mutations in CD4+ large granular lymphocyte leukemia (dated by TCRdb to between 2022 and 2023). Notes on the research overall: Among healthy controls, the CDR3 'QG' motif was associated with a particular HLA allele. Flow cytometry on FACSCanto II or FACSVerse confirmed that purified fractions exceeded 95% purity among lymphocytes. The study compared the TCRbeta repertoires of patients with CD4+ T-cell large granular lymphocyte leukemia against those of healthy blood donors. What the authors observed across the whole study: Greater clonality appeared to be present in CD4-sorted patient repertoires than in healthy CD4+ repertoires, and the difference was retained after the putative leukemic clones were removed. Enrichment of TRBV06-family usage was observed among the top patient clones (8/27) relative to healthy controls (2/35). Data were not HLA-matched; higher clonality in CD4+ versus CD8+ T-LGLL could reflect the relatively small sample size. Main leukemic clonotypes were private to each patient, although 20% to 30% appeared at low frequency in other patients' non-leukemic repertoires.

The CDR3 numbers 13 residues from cysteine through phenylalanine. Only CDR3 DNA remains: 39 bases, in frame from the first base. CDR1 and CDR2 (MDHEN, SYDVKM) derive from the germline V gene. V was cut back by 6 bases and J by 5 bases, leaving a gap of 13 bases between them. Points on this clone: It has no known antigen specificity. Base qualities are missing; no much larger clone stands one base away.

Buffy coats from 37 blood donors, supplied by the Finnish Red Cross blood service, were used as healthy controls. All TCR-sequenced material derived from peripheral blood: patient blood samples and healthy donor buffy coats. Peripheral blood mononuclear cells were isolated by Ficoll-Hypaque gradient centrifugation. For the healthy controls, CD4+ cells were obtained from buffy coats by magnetic purification. Genomic DNA was extracted with the Gentra Puregene Cell and Tissue kit and quantified on a Qubit 2.0 fluorometer. The immunoSEQ assay at survey resolution was applied to genomic DNA for sequencing of TCRbeta rearrangements. Per the original workflow: A lowest detectable productive clonotype frequency of 2.59 x 10-5 was observed in the TCR sequencing data. Only productive TCRbeta rearrangements, meaning sequences that were complete and in-frame, were kept for the analyses. Simpson clonality, calculated in the immunoSEQ Analyzer version 3.0, was used as the measure of sample clonality. Clones were binned by frequency as very rare, small, medium, large (1-20%) or hyperexpanded (>20%). OLGA 1.2.3 estimated generation probabilities, VDJtools produced V-gene circos plots, VDJdb was queried for specificities, and GLIPH identified CDR3 motifs. Here the immuneACCESS table is served through TCRdb, limited to in-frame sequences with V and J called. Missing clones are a known gap in these copies; in checked studies unresolved V genes cover under half, and the rest lacks a known reason. The D gene and trimming were derived from the DNA, and the V and J assignments and clone size from that table. Here the sample has 20,000 or so clones; 70% to 75% occur a single time. The top ten constitute 25% to 35% of the sample.

The source material was CD4+ T cells from blood buffy coats. The receptor was isolated from a human donor in good health. The sequence joins TRBV28 to TRBJ2-5; TRBD1 is perhaps the D gene, given 5 matching bases. The base sequence is TGTGCCAGCAGGCCGGCAGGGCGGGAGACCCAGTACTTC. The resulting protein is CASRPAGRETQYF.